A selection of T cell receptor beta chains follows, all from one sample in a study of blood T cell repertoires in COVID-19. The table came from immunoSEQ multiplex PCR; TCRdb's copy has only in-frame clones and leaves some out. The table has under 300,000 clones, approximately 84% seen once. The sample was PBMCs or T cells enriched from blood (not recorded which). The receptors were gathered from a woman between 40 and 55 years old with acute COVID-19. Each CDR3 is given with its conserved first and last residue.

J,V,CDR3
TRBJ2-2,TRBV7-9,CASSLVQGAPDTGELFF
TRBJ2-1,TRBV5-4,CASSLPQGSYNEQFF
TRBJ2-2,TRBV7-9,CASSPKGRQGNTGELFF
TRBJ1-1,TRBV7-9,CASSPIGGNTEAFF
TRBJ1-1,TRBV19,CASSTQPGQGIRTEAFF
TRBJ2-3,TRBV9,CASSVRTSGRDTQYF
TRBJ1-1,TRBV5-6,CASSIVTTGGVTEAFF
TRBJ2-7,TRBV2,CASSERQFSSYEQYF
TRBJ1-5,TRBV14,CASSQERSLTGSNQPQHF
TRBJ1-6,TRBV27,CASSFDRGNSPLHF
TRBJ1-6,TRBV5-1,CASSLNQGPPLHF
TRBJ1-1,TRBV2,CASRTEDRQNTEAFF
TRBJ2-7,TRBV19,CARTLLAGEFYEQYF
TRBJ2-7,TRBV10-3,CAIRGLADSYEQYF
TRBJ1-1,TRBV5-1,CASSTTGYGMNEAFF
TRBJ2-2,TRBV27,CASSLVGGPGELFF
TRBJ2-7,TRBV7-6,CASSLEVEDEQYF
TRBJ2-2,TRBV5-1,CASSLTGGGTGELFF
TRBJ2-3,TRBV25-1,CASSAQTSPSTDTQYF
TRBJ2-3,TRBV3-1/TRBV3-2,CASSQEAGGTDTQYF
TRBJ2-4,TRBV1,CTSSPSTWALAKNIQYF
TRBJ2-1,TRBV6-5,CASSTSGRSYNEQFF
TRBJ1-2,TRBV29-1,CSVERPLPYGYTF
TRBJ2-1,TRBV4-1,CASSAGDSSYNEQFF
TRBJ2-1,TRBV2,CASGRTSSYNEQFF
TRBJ2-2,TRBV7-9,CASTSGSRNTGELFF
TRBJ1-6,TRBV7-8,CASTTTGRTYNSPLHF
TRBJ2-1,TRBV7-2,CASSLTIGTGLAGYNEQFF
TRBJ2-7,TRBV7-9,CASSGGKAYEQYF
TRBJ2-5,TRBV5-1,CASSLEAGSKETQYF
TRBJ1-1,TRBV19,CASSIRGSKGTEAFF
TRBJ2-7,TRBV11-2,CASSLPSSEFSYEQYF
TRBJ2-2,TRBV11-3,CASSLESTGELFF
TRBJ2-2,TRBV3-1/TRBV3-2,CASSLGLAQVTGELFF
TRBJ1-3,TRBV10-3,CAISGGAGNTIYF
TRBJ2-7,TRBV27,CASSLIAAEGSEQYF
TRBJ2-4,TRBV19,CASSIWRLAKNIQYF
TRBJ2-1,TRBV6-5,CASRLAGSPGHEQFF
TRBJ1-1,TRBV11-3,CASSYVEGAVYTEAFF
TRBJ1-2,TRBV28,CASSSQRRPADGYTF
TRBJ2-1,TRBV9,CASSTSTGSSYNEQFF
TRBJ1-2,TRBV7-8,CASSLGQARGYTF
TRBJ2-5,TRBV9,CASSVEASGTRETQYF
TRBJ1-1,TRBV6-5,CASRIRGHKNTEAFF
TRBJ2-3,TRBV18,CASSPLAGGTSTDTQYF
TRBJ2-7,TRBV6-1,CASSDGRVPYEQYF
TRBJ2-3,TRBV3-1/TRBV3-2,CASSPETSGATDTQYF
TRBJ2-1,TRBV7-3,CASSEGLAGHNEQFF